This is a list of T cell receptor beta chains from one sample in a study of blood T cell repertoires in COVID-19. Assay used: immunoSEQ multiplex PCR; TCRdb lists only in-frame clones, some missing. The sample shows about 260,000 clones, 85% to 90% of them seen only once. The sequenced sample consisted of peripheral blood. Receptors originate from a woman aged 40 to 55 who had recovered from COVID-19. CDR3s include the opening cysteine and the closing phenylalanine or tryptophan. D genes are given only for firm matches. Part of the rows lack a size; the others show once, few, many or a class for expanded clones.

.	TRBV5-4	TRBJ1-4	.	CASSVNQQGSEEKLFF	TGTGCCAGCAGCGTTAATCAACAGGGTTCGGAGGAAAAACTGTTTTTT
.	TRBV29-1	TRBJ1-5	.	CSVVMTGNQPQHF	TGCAGCGTCGTCATGACAGGCAATCAGCCCCAGCATTTT
.	TRBV5-4	TRBJ2-2	.	CASSFGNTGELFF	TGTGCCAGCAGCTTCGGGAACACCGGGGAGCTGTTTTTT
few	TRBV7-2	TRBJ1-5	TRBD1	CASQKTGGNQPQHF	TGTGCCAGCCAAAAGACAGGGGGCAATCAGCCCCAGCATTTT
.	TRBV3-1/TRBV3-2	TRBJ1-5	TRBD1	CASSARQGVQQPQHF	TGTGCCAGCAGCGCACGACAGGGGGTACAACAGCCCCAGCATTTT
.	TRBV3-1/TRBV3-2	TRBJ2-7	TRBD1	CASSPWDRLNEQYF	TGTGCCAGCAGCCCATGGGACAGGCTCAACGAGCAGTACTTC
.	TRBV4-3	TRBJ1-2	TRBD1	CASSQAYPGQGYGYTF	TGCGCCAGCAGCCAAGCCTATCCGGGACAGGGCTATGGCTACACCTTC
.	TRBV9	TRBJ1-2	TRBD1	CASSVKTGGRYGYTF	TGTGCCAGCAGCGTCAAGACAGGGGGCCGTTATGGCTACACCTTC
.	TRBV10-3	TRBJ1-2	.	CATKIQEGYGYTF	TGTGCCACCAAAATACAGGAGGGGTATGGCTACACCTTC
.	TRBV5-6	TRBJ2-7	TRBD1	CASSLVLGQGAEQYF	TGTGCCAGCAGCTTGGTCTTGGGACAGGGGGCCGAGCAGTACTTC
few	TRBV28	TRBJ1-5	.	CASSYGTSNQPQHF	TGTGCCAGCAGTTATGGGACAAGCAATCAGCCCCAGCATTTT
.	TRBV7-3	TRBJ2-5	.	CASSPDRETQYF	TGTGCCAGCAGCCCCGACAGGGAGACCCAGTACTTC
.	TRBV7-9	TRBJ2-1	.	CASSFKGGGNEQFF	TGTGCCAGCAGCTTTAAGGGTGGGGGGAATGAGCAGTTCTTC
once	TRBV3-1/TRBV3-2	TRBJ2-7	TRBD2	CASSHSLGLAGGKEQYF	TGTGCCAGCAGCCATTCCTTGGGACTAGCGGGGGGTAAAGAGCAGTACTTC
.	TRBV12-3/TRBV12-4	TRBJ2-5	.	CASSYSGEETQYF	TGTGCCAGCAGTTATAGCGGAGAAGAGACCCAGTACTTC